This is a list of T cell receptor beta chains from one sample in a study of response to subunit inactivated influenza vaccine. TCRdb re-called the RT-PCR reads through MiXCR, storing one row per CDR3 protein. The data hold more than 550,000 distinct CDR3 sequences, with approximately 10% observed a single time. The source was PBMCs from blood, collected on the day of vaccination. These receptors were taken from a man between 45 and 60 years old who received an inactivated influenza vaccine. Both conserved end residues are part of each CDR3. Fields, in order: CDR3 DNA, CDR3 protein, clone size, V gene, D gene, J gene. The D gene is left open where the match is weak. Rows may omit the clone size; those that give it use once, few, many or a size class.

CDR3 DNA: TGTGCCAGCAGCCAAAAGATGGAATCCCACTATGGCTACACCTTC
CDR3 protein: CASSQKMESHYGYTF
clone size: .
V gene: TRBV16
D gene: .
J gene: TRBJ1-2

CDR3 DNA: TGTGCCAGCGAATTTTTAGGGGAGCTGTTTTTT
CDR3 protein: CASEFLGELFF
clone size: few
V gene: TRBV12-3/TRBV12-4
D gene: .
J gene: TRBJ2-2

CDR3 DNA: TGTGCCAGCAGTGACCAGCGGGGGGGCCCGAAGACCCAGTACTTC
CDR3 protein: CASSDQRGGPKTQYF
clone size: few
V gene: TRBV6-2/TRBV6-3
D gene: TRBD2
J gene: TRBJ2-5

CDR3 DNA: TGTGCCACCAGCGGGCTCCGAGGCACAGATACGCAGTATTTT
CDR3 protein: CATSGLRGTDTQYF
clone size: few
V gene: TRBV15
D gene: .
J gene: TRBJ2-3

CDR3 DNA: TGCGGGACACACCAGCAGCCTAACTCTATAGGACTAGCGGACACCGGGGAGCTGTTTTTT
CDR3 protein: CGTHQQPNSIGLADTGELFF
clone size: .
V gene: TRBV5-1
D gene: TRBD2
J gene: TRBJ2-2

CDR3 DNA: TGTGCCACCAACCGGGACTCGAACTACGAGCAGTACTTC
CDR3 protein: CATNRDSNYEQYF
clone size: many
V gene: TRBV10-3
D gene: .
J gene: TRBJ2-7

CDR3 DNA: TGCAGTGCTAGATCCTACATGGGGGATAAAGAGACCCAGTACTTC
CDR3 protein: CSARSYMGDKETQYF
clone size: few
V gene: TRBV20-1
D gene: .
J gene: TRBJ2-5

CDR3 DNA: TGTGCCACCAGTGATTTCCACGAGCAGTACTTC
CDR3 protein: CATSDFHEQYF
clone size: .
V gene: TRBV24-1
D gene: .
J gene: TRBJ2-7

CDR3 DNA: TGTGCCAGCAGCAGTAGCGGAAAAGAGACCCAGTACTTC
CDR3 protein: CASSSSGKETQYF
clone size: .
V gene: TRBV7-2
D gene: .
J gene: TRBJ2-5

CDR3 DNA: TGTGCCACCCATGACCCCAGCTCCTACAATGAGCAGTTCTTC
CDR3 protein: CATHDPSSYNEQFF
clone size: .
V gene: TRBV19
D gene: .
J gene: TRBJ2-1

CDR3 DNA: TGTGCCAGCAGCCACTTACTAGCCAACTATGGCTACACCTTC
CDR3 protein: CASSHLLANYGYTF
clone size: few
V gene: TRBV3-1
D gene: .
J gene: TRBJ1-2

CDR3 DNA: TGTGCCAGCAGTTACTGGGGCGGGGGCCGAAATGAGCAGTTCTTC
CDR3 protein: CASSYWGGGRNEQFF
clone size: .
V gene: TRBV6-5
D gene: .
J gene: TRBJ2-1

CDR3 DNA: TGTGCCAGCAGCCGTACCCGGGACCAAGAGACCCAGTACTTC
CDR3 protein: CASSRTRDQETQYF
clone size: .
V gene: TRBV3-1
D gene: .
J gene: TRBJ2-5

CDR3 DNA: TGTGCCAGCAGCCCAGCGGGCAGCACAGATACGCAGTATTTT
CDR3 protein: CASSPAGSTDTQYF
clone size: many
V gene: TRBV7-9
D gene: .
J gene: TRBJ2-3

CDR3 DNA: TGTGCCAGCAGTTCGACTAGCGGGAGGGGAGATACGCAGTATTTT
CDR3 protein: CASSSTSGRGDTQYF
clone size: few
V gene: TRBV12-3/TRBV12-4
D gene: TRBD2
J gene: TRBJ2-3

CDR3 DNA: TGTGCCAGCAGCCGTCCAGGGCGGGGACCTATTCAAGAGACCCAGTACTTC
CDR3 protein: CASSRPGRGPIQETQYF
clone size: .
V gene: TRBV28
D gene: .
J gene: TRBJ2-5

CDR3 DNA: TGTGCCAGCAGCCTGGGCCCAGGAGATACGCAGTATTTT
CDR3 protein: CASSLGPGDTQYF
clone size: many
V gene: TRBV3-1
D gene: .
J gene: TRBJ2-3

CDR3 DNA: TGTGCCAGCAGCCCGGGGACTAGCGGAGAGACCCAGTACTTC
CDR3 protein: CASSPGTSGETQYF
clone size: many
V gene: TRBV11-2
D gene: TRBD2
J gene: TRBJ2-5

CDR3 DNA: TGCGCCAGCAGCCAAGGGGCTACTAGCGGCGTCAATGAGCAGTTCTTC
CDR3 protein: CASSQGATSGVNEQFF
clone size: few
V gene: TRBV4-3
D gene: TRBD2
J gene: TRBJ2-1

CDR3 DNA: TGCAGTGCTAGAAACCGGGACAGGGGGTTTAATGAAAAACTGTTTTTT
CDR3 protein: CSARNRDRGFNEKLFF
clone size: .
V gene: TRBV20-1
D gene: TRBD1
J gene: TRBJ1-4

CDR3 DNA: TGTGCCACCAGCACCCGGGACAGGGGCTGGAACACCATATATTTT
CDR3 protein: CATSTRDRGWNTIYF
clone size: .
V gene: TRBV15
D gene: TRBD1
J gene: TRBJ1-3

CDR3 DNA: TGTGCCATCAGTGAGGGGATTTCCGGAAACACCATATATTTT
CDR3 protein: CAISEGISGNTIYF
clone size: .
V gene: TRBV10-3
D gene: .
J gene: TRBJ1-3

CDR3 DNA: TGTGCCAGCTCACCACGGGGTTTTAGCGGGAGTTCAGAGCAGTACTTC
CDR3 protein: CASSPRGFSGSSEQYF
clone size: few
V gene: TRBV18
D gene: TRBD2
J gene: TRBJ2-7

CDR3 DNA: TGCAGCGTGCAGCCGGGACTAGCGGGTAATGAGCAGTTCTTC
CDR3 protein: CSVQPGLAGNEQFF
clone size: few
V gene: TRBV29-1
D gene: TRBD2
J gene: TRBJ2-1

CDR3 DNA: TGTGCCAGCAGTTTCCTCAATCCTACAGGGGCTAGCACAGATACGCAGTATTTT
CDR3 protein: CASSFLNPTGASTDTQYF
clone size: .
V gene: TRBV27
D gene: TRBD1
J gene: TRBJ2-3

CDR3 DNA: TGTGCCAGCAGCTTAGTCGTTGGCAGAGATACGCAGTATTTT
CDR3 protein: CASSLVVGRDTQYF
clone size: few
V gene: TRBV7-2
D gene: .
J gene: TRBJ2-3

CDR3 DNA: TGTGCCAGCAGTCCCCGGGTGGAGAGGACTGAAGCTTTCTTT
CDR3 protein: CASSPRVERTEAFF
clone size: .
V gene: TRBV6-2/TRBV6-3
D gene: .
J gene: TRBJ1-1

CDR3 DNA: TGTGCCAGCAGCCCAGGGAGTATTGACACCGGGGAGCTGTTTTTT
CDR3 protein: CASSPGSIDTGELFF
clone size: many
V gene: TRBV7-3
D gene: .
J gene: TRBJ2-2

CDR3 DNA: TGCGCCACTAGCGAAGGGGATAGGAATGAGCAGTTCTTC
CDR3 protein: CATSEGDRNEQFF
clone size: .
V gene: TRBV5-1
D gene: .
J gene: TRBJ2-1

CDR3 DNA: TGTGCCAGCAGCTTCGGGACTAGCGGGAAAGATACGCAGTATTTT
CDR3 protein: CASSFGTSGKDTQYF
clone size: few
V gene: TRBV7-9
D gene: TRBD2
J gene: TRBJ2-3

CDR3 DNA: TGTGCCAGCAGCCCCGAACAGGGGTTCCATGAAAAACTGTTTTTT
CDR3 protein: CASSPEQGFHEKLFF
clone size: many
V gene: TRBV7-8
D gene: TRBD1
J gene: TRBJ1-4

CDR3 DNA: TGTGCCACCAGTACCGAAGGGCTAGCGGGAGCTGGGGGCATTCAGTACTTC
CDR3 protein: CATSTEGLAGAGGIQYF
clone size: few
V gene: TRBV15
D gene: TRBD2
J gene: TRBJ2-4

CDR3 DNA: TGTGCCACCAGTCCAACAGGGACAGCATGGGATGAGCAGTTCTTC
CDR3 protein: CATSPTGTAWDEQFF
clone size: many
V gene: TRBV24-1
D gene: TRBD1
J gene: TRBJ2-1

CDR3 DNA: TGTGCCAGCAGTTACTCGAGACAGGGCGCAAACTATGGCTACACCTTC
CDR3 protein: CASSYSRQGANYGYTF
clone size: few
V gene: TRBV6-5
D gene: TRBD1
J gene: TRBJ1-2

CDR3 DNA: TGTGCCAGCAGTTTATCGGGGGCGGGATGGACTGAGACCCAGTACTTC
CDR3 protein: CASSLSGAGWTETQYF
clone size: few
V gene: TRBV28
D gene: .
J gene: TRBJ2-5

CDR3 DNA: TGTGCCAGCAGCTTAGACGGACAGGGCAATCAGCCCCAGCATTTT
CDR3 protein: CASSLDGQGNQPQHF
clone size: few
V gene: TRBV7-9
D gene: TRBD1
J gene: TRBJ1-5

CDR3 DNA: TGCGCCAGCAGCCAAGAATTCGTGGCAGGGCATAACGAGCAGTACTTC
CDR3 protein: CASSQEFVAGHNEQYF
clone size: few
V gene: TRBV4-1
D gene: .
J gene: TRBJ2-7

CDR3 DNA: TGCGCCAGCAGCCATGTAGCGGGAGTGCCCTACGAGCAGTACTTC
CDR3 protein: CASSHVAGVPYEQYF
clone size: .
V gene: TRBV4-3
D gene: TRBD2
J gene: TRBJ2-7

CDR3 DNA: TGCAGTGTCAGGGGCGGTACTAGCACAGATACGCAGTATTTT
CDR3 protein: CSVRGGTSTDTQYF
clone size: few
V gene: TRBV20-1
D gene: .
J gene: TRBJ2-3

CDR3 DNA: TGCAGCCACGTGTCAGATACGCAGTATTTT
CDR3 protein: CSHVSDTQYF
clone size: many
V gene: TRBV29-1
D gene: .
J gene: TRBJ2-3

CDR3 DNA: TGTGCCACCAGCACCCGTTCAGGGGAGCTGTTTTTT
CDR3 protein: CATSTRSGELFF
clone size: .
V gene: TRBV15
D gene: .
J gene: TRBJ2-2

CDR3 DNA: TGTGCCAGCAGCTTGGCGAGTAGCTCCTACGAGCAGTACTTC
CDR3 protein: CASSLASSSYEQYF
clone size: many
V gene: TRBV7-9
D gene: .
J gene: TRBJ2-7